These T cell receptor beta chains were read from a single sample in a study of blood T cell repertoires in COVID-19. Method: immunoSEQ multiplex PCR; TCRdb's copy keeps in-frame clones and lacks some. This sample has about 43,000 clones, with just under 90% found just once. Sequencing was done on a sample of peripheral blood. Receptors originate from a man aged 40-50 years with COVID-19, enrolled during active disease. The CDR3 runs from the conserved cysteine through the conserved F or W. The D gene is left open where the match is weak. Part of the rows lack a size; the others show once, few, many or a class for expanded clones.

V	size	D	J	CDR3	DNA
TRBV12-5	NA	TRBD1	TRBJ1-4	CASGWTGAQKLFF	TGTGCTAGTGGCTGGACAGGGGCTCAAAAACTGTTTTTT
TRBV5-1	NA	NA	TRBJ1-2	CASTLGYEGGYGYTF	TGCGCCAGCACCCTCGGTTACGAGGGAGGCTATGGCTACACCTTC
TRBV30	few	NA	TRBJ2-7	CAWSVGVSSHYEQYF	TGTGCCTGGAGTGTAGGGGTGAGCTCTCACTACGAGCAGTACTTC
TRBV11-2	NA	TRBD1	TRBJ1-1	CASTLKTGGMNTEAFF	TGTGCCAGCACTCTCAAAACAGGGGGCATGAACACTGAAGCTTTCTTT
TRBV5-1	NA	NA	TRBJ1-3	CASSSGPGLSGNTIYF	TGCGCCAGCAGCTCTGGGCCAGGGCTCTCTGGAAACACCATATATTTT
TRBV27	NA	NA	TRBJ1-1	CASSVTGLVGEAFF	TGTGCCAGCAGTGTAACAGGGCTTGTAGGTGAAGCTTTCTTT
TRBV24-1	NA	NA	TRBJ2-2	CATSAPLGELFF	TGTGCCACCAGCGCCCCACTCGGGGAGCTGTTTTTT
TRBV5-1	NA	NA	TRBJ1-1	CASSPVGGGNTEAFF	TGCGCCAGCAGTCCGGTCGGGGGTGGGAACACTGAAGCTTTCTTT
TRBV19	NA	NA	TRBJ1-3	CASSDPAREGMGNTIYF	TGTGCCAGTAGTGATCCCGCCAGGGAAGGGATGGGAAACACCATATATTTT
TRBV19	NA	TRBD2	TRBJ2-2	CASSIDPGGRTGELFF	TGTGCCAGTAGTATTGATCCGGGGGGGCGGACCGGGGAGCTGTTTTTT
TRBV30	NA	NA	TRBJ2-3	CAWSALSADTQYF	TGTGCCTGGAGTGCCCTCTCCGCAGATACGCAGTATTTT
TRBV11-2	NA	TRBD2	TRBJ2-5	CASSRDYKETQYF	TGTGCCAGCAGTCGGGACTATAAAGAGACCCAGTACTTC
TRBV2	few	NA	TRBJ2-7	CASSIVTYEQYF	TGTGCCAGCAGTATCGTTACCTACGAGCAGTACTTC
TRBV2	NA	NA	TRBJ1-6	CASSEILVRSPLHF	TGTGCCAGCAGTGAAATCCTTGTTCGTTCACCCCTCCACTTT
TRBV30	NA	NA	TRBJ1-1	CAWSVQGRKQAFF	TGTGCCTGGAGTGTACAGGGCAGGAAGCAAGCTTTCTTT
TRBV27	NA	NA	TRBJ1-5	CASGLNQPQHF	TGTGCCAGCGGACTCAATCAGCCCCAGCATTTT
TRBV9	NA	NA	TRBJ2-3	CASSVSPRDTQYF	TGTGCCAGCAGCGTTTCTCCTAGGGATACGCAGTATTTT
TRBV2	NA	NA	TRBJ1-2	CASSERGLYGYTF	TGTGCCAGCAGTGAACGCGGCTTGTATGGCTACACCTTC
TRBV2	NA	NA	TRBJ1-1	CASQGWTEAFF	TGTGCCAGCCAGGGCTGGACTGAAGCTTTCTTT
TRBV7-9	NA	TRBD2	TRBJ2-1	CASSLAGLAEQFF	TGTGCCAGCAGCTTAGCGGGACTAGCGGAGCAGTTCTTC
TRBV28	NA	NA	TRBJ1-5	CATQGPNQPQHF	TGTGCCACTCAGGGCCCCAATCAGCCCCAGCATTTT
TRBV2	NA	NA	TRBJ2-7	CASSEATYEQYF	TGTGCCAGCAGTGAAGCCACTTATGAGCAGTACTTC
TRBV13	NA	TRBD2	TRBJ2-7	CASSLRASGLSYEQYF	TGTGCCAGCAGCTTAAGGGCTAGCGGGCTCTCCTACGAGCAGTACTTC
TRBV12-5	NA	NA	TRBJ1-4	CASGFLGADEKLFF	TGTGCTAGTGGTTTTTTAGGGGCTGATGAAAAACTGTTTTTT
TRBV28	once	TRBD2	TRBJ2-7	CASTLGGSGGSYEQYF	TGTGCCAGCACCTTGGGAGGGAGTGGTGGTTCCTACGAGCAGTACTTC
TRBV6-5	NA	NA	TRBJ1-6	CASSPTGNSPLHF	TGTGCCAGCAGTCCGACGGGGAATTCACCCCTCCACTTT
TRBV6-5	NA	NA	TRBJ1-4	CATKAPNEKLFF	TGTGCCACCAAAGCCCCTAATGAAAAACTGTTTTTT
TRBV3-1/TRBV3-2	NA	NA	TRBJ2-3	CASSQATRPDTQYF	TGTGCCAGCAGCCAAGCGACTAGGCCAGATACGCAGTATTTT
TRBV2	NA	TRBD1	TRBJ1-6	CATRDRANSPLHF	TGTGCCACGCGAGACAGGGCTAATTCACCCCTCCACTTT
TRBV19	NA	NA	TRBJ2-1	CASSPGGLSYNEQFF	TGTGCCAGTAGTCCCGGGGGATTATCATACAATGAGCAGTTCTTC
TRBV3-1/TRBV3-2	NA	NA	TRBJ2-1	CASSRGTSSYNEQFF	TGTGCCAGCAGTCGGGGGACCTCTTCCTACAATGAGCAGTTCTTC
TRBV9	NA	NA	TRBJ1-5	CASSPSGVNQPQHF	TGTGCCAGCAGCCCGTCGGGGGTCAATCAGCCCCAGCATTTT
TRBV3-1/TRBV3-2	NA	NA	TRBJ2-3	CASSHPGLSWSDTQYF	TGTGCCAGCAGCCACCCGGGACTCTCATGGAGTGATACGCAGTATTTT
TRBV2	NA	NA	TRBJ1-2	CASHWGRTANYGYTF	TGTGCCAGCCACTGGGGCAGGACCGCGAACTATGGCTACACCTTC
TRBV28	NA	NA	TRBJ2-3	CASSFFGGPTDTQYF	TGTGCCAGCAGTTTCTTCGGAGGACCCACAGATACGCAGTATTTT
TRBV5-6	NA	NA	TRBJ2-5	CASSQLTGAQETQYF	TGTGCCAGCAGCCAGTTGACAGGCGCCCAAGAGACCCAGTACTTC
TRBV7-3	NA	NA	TRBJ2-1	CASSSEGYNEQFF	TGTGCCAGCAGCTCAGAGGGATACAATGAGCAGTTCTTC
TRBV7-8	NA	NA	TRBJ2-5	CASSLGRWGGQETQYF	TGTGCCAGCAGCTTAGGTCGTTGGGGCGGCCAAGAGACCCAGTACTTC
TRBV5-1	once	NA	TRBJ2-7	CASSLDNPYEQYF	TGCGCCAGCAGCTTGGACAACCCCTACGAGCAGTACTTC
TRBV19	NA	NA	TRBJ2-3	CASRLGGGRTDTQYF	TGTGCCAGTAGATTGGGTGGGGGCCGCACAGATACGCAGTATTTT
TRBV21-1	NA	NA	TRBJ2-4	CASSKVGGEEAKNIQYF	TGTGCCAGCAGCAAAGTAGGAGGGGAAGAGGCCAAAAACATTCAGTACTTC
TRBV10-3	NA	TRBD1	TRBJ2-3	CAIRPGQDTDTQYF	TGTGCCATCCGTCCCGGACAGGACACAGATACGCAGTATTTT
TRBV5-5	NA	NA	TRBJ1-6	CASSLAREVNSPLHF	TGTGCCAGCAGCTTGGCCAGGGAGGTTAATTCACCCCTCCACTTT
TRBV7-6	NA	NA	TRBJ2-1	CASSLNSGVYNEQFF	TGTGCCAGCAGCCTCAACTCGGGGGTATACAATGAGCAGTTCTTC
TRBV27	once	TRBD2	TRBJ2-5	CVRRGREGETQYF	TGTGTAAGAAGAGGCAGGGAGGGGGAGACCCAGTACTTC
TRBV28	NA	TRBD2	TRBJ2-7	CASSLRPLTSGAYEQYF	TGTGCCAGCAGTTTAAGGCCTCTGACTAGCGGCGCCTACGAGCAGTACTTC
TRBV28	NA	NA	TRBJ1-6	CASSFGYYNSPLHF	TGTGCCAGCAGTTTCGGGTACTATAATTCACCCCTCCACTTT
TRBV20-1	NA	NA	TRBJ1-1	CSASPVGVDTEAFF	TGCAGTGCTAGTCCAGTAGGGGTCGACACTGAAGCTTTCTTT
TRBV18	few	TRBD1	TRBJ1-2	CASSLRDSNYGYTF	TGTGCCAGCTCTCTACGGGACAGTAACTATGGCTACACCTTC
TRBV6-6	NA	TRBD1	TRBJ2-7	CATKTGLSYEQYF	TGTGCCACCAAGACAGGGCTATCCTACGAGCAGTACTTC
TRBV5-8	NA	TRBD2	TRBJ2-5	CASSPGLAGLRETQYF	TGTGCCAGCAGCCCGGGACTAGCGGGATTACGAGAGACCCAGTACTTC
TRBV30	NA	NA	TRBJ1-5	CAWSRYFGQPQHF	TGTGCCTGGAGTAGATATTTCGGGCAGCCCCAGCATTTT
TRBV2	NA	NA	TRBJ1-1	CASKEGWNTEAFF	TGTGCCAGCAAGGAGGGATGGAACACTGAAGCTTTCTTT
TRBV19	NA	NA	TRBJ1-5	CASSIVADQPQHF	TGTGCCAGTAGTATAGTTGCGGATCAGCCCCAGCATTTT
TRBV7-8	NA	TRBD1	TRBJ2-7	CASSLAGQGDRYEQYF	TGTGCCAGCAGCTTAGCGGGGCAGGGGGATCGCTACGAGCAGTACTTC